This passage covers 9 T cell receptor beta chains from one sample sequenced in a study of cytomegalovirus exposure and HLA in healthy donors. TCRdb keeps only in-frame clones here, not all; method: immunoSEQ multiplex PCR. The table has about 250,000 clones, less than 90% seen once. Sequencing used PBMCs. The receptors come from a man younger than 35 in good health and CMV-seropositive.

Note on this clone: The same CDR3 also results from other DNA sequences found in this sample. The CDR3 sequence is CASSPGQNTEAFF. Here the CDR3 DNA reads TGCGCCAGCAGCCCTGGGCAGAACACTGAAGCTTTCTTT. The chain is built from TRBV5-1 and TRBJ1-1; no clear D gene. Germline CDR1 reads SGHRS; CDR2 reads YFSETQ. This CDR3 has 13 residues. V lost 4 bases to trimming and J lost 1 base, with 8 bases between them.

This chain connects TRBV5-1 to TRBJ2-2; 8 bases match TRBD2. Per the germline V gene, CDR1 is SGHRS and CDR2 is YFSETQ. CDR3 length: 14 amino acids. Trimming removed 6 bases from V and 5 bases from J; junction bases left unmatched: 6. CDR3 sequence (DNA): TGCGCCAGCACCAAAGCGGGAGATACCGGGGAGCTGTTTTTT. It specifies CASTKAGDTGELFF.

This rearrangement joins TRBV5-3 to TRBJ1-5; D is unclear. TRBV5-3 is an open reading frame, and its role is uncertain. Trimming removed 6 bases at V and 7 bases at J, with 17 bases between. This CDR3 is built from 14 residues. DNA of the CDR3: TGTGCCAGAAAAAGACACCTCAGAGGCCAGCCCCAGCATTTT. It encodes CARKRHLRGQPQHF.

The count of this clone is one. The chain's CDR3 is CSVDHKNSNQPQHF. The DNA for the CDR3 is TGCAGCGTTGACCACAAAAATAGCAATCAGCCCCAGCATTTT. The gene calls are TRBV29-1 and TRBJ1-5, with D hard to call. There are 14 residues in the CDR3. Germline lookup yields CDR1 SQVTM and CDR2 ANQGSEA. V lost 3 bases and J 0 bases, leaving 9 bases between the germline ends.

V gene TRBV7-9 combines with J gene TRBJ2-7, with a possible D match to TRBD2 (6 bases). Germline V gene lookup returns CDR1 SEHNR and CDR2 FQNEAQ (reference sequence). Trimming shortened V by 5 bases and J by 2 bases, and 13 bases separated the two germline ends. The CDR3 length is 14 residues. CDR3 amino acids: CASSLTRETYEQYF. CDR3 nucleotides: TGTGCCAGCAGCCTAACCCGGGAGACCTACGAGCAGTACTTC. Together with reference TRBV7-9 and TRBJ2-7, the CDR3 gives the full variable domain: DTGVSQNPRHKITKRGQNVTFRCDPISEHNRLYWYRQTLGQGPEFLTYFQNEAQLEKSRLLSDRFSAERPKGSFSTLEIQRTEQGDSAMYLCASSLTRETYEQYFGPGTRLTVT.

The J gene is TRBJ1-3, the V gene TRBV15; D is unresolved. Germline V CDR1 and CDR2: LNHNV, YYDKDF (reference sequence). Trimming cost V 5 bases and J 4 bases, with 12 bases left between them. The CDR3 length is 14 residues. This chain's CDR3 is CATSGRGSGNTIYF. CDR3 in DNA: TGTGCCACCAGCGGACGGGGATCCGGAAACACCATATATTTT. Filled out from reference TRBV15 and TRBJ1-3, the complete variable domain reads DAMVIQNPRYQVTQFGKPVTLSCSQTLNHNVMYWYQQKSSQAPKLLFHYYDKDFNNEADTPDNFQSRRPNTSFCFLDIRSPGLGDTAMYLCATSGRGSGNTIYFGEGSWLTVV.

The V call is TRBV7-2, the J call TRBJ2-2; D unresolved. The CDR3 covers 13 residues. Germline CDR1 SGHTA, CDR2 FQGNSA. V was clipped by 5 bases and J by 3 bases, with 7 bases between them. The CDR3 here is CASSPGYTGELFF. The DNA of the CDR3 is TGTGCCAGCAGCCCCGGGTACACCGGGGAGCTGTTTTTT.

The chain employs TRBV9 and TRBJ1-2, with D possibly being TRBD1 (5 bases). V shed 0 bases and J shed 8 bases, with 14 bases lying between them. Germline V gives CDR1 SGDLS, CDR2 YYNGEE. This CDR3 is 14 amino acids long. CDR3 sequence (DNA): TGTGCCAGCAGCGTAGGAATAGGGGCGGCCGGCTACACCTTC. It encodes CASSVGIGAAGYTF.

The gene calls are TRBV9 and TRBJ2-7, with 10 bases lining up with TRBD1. The CDR3 spans 18 residues. CDR1 SGDLS and CDR2 YYNGEE come from the germline V gene. V lost 4 bases, J lost 6 bases, and 19 bases stayed unmatched. CDR3 in DNA: TGTGCCAGCAGCCCCAGAGCTGGGGGGGCAGGGACAGGGGCCGAGCAGTACTTC. Amino acid sequence: CASSPRAGGAGTGAEQYF.